This T cell receptor (beta chain) emerged from a study of T-cell memory formation after mild COVID-19. Study background: TCR clusters were largely donor specific. Broader study findings: Cross-reactive memory seemingly joined, as some responding clones were found in pre-infection memory.

Unmatched junction bases numbered 10, after V lost 2 bases and J lost 6 bases. Germline CDR1 DFQATT, CDR2 SNEGSKA (reference sequence). The CDR3 loop spans 14 amino acids. Turning to this clonotype: The antigen is undetermined.

TCRdb passed the 5' RACE reads through MiXCR, listing each CDR3 protein once. The sample lists about 440,000 distinct CDR3 sequences, roughly 20% occurring once. The clonotype originates from an adult woman who had mild COVID-19 (a few samples of this study predate the infection). Cell type and time point are not known. The material sequenced was PBMCs or a T cell subset sorted from them (not recorded which). This rearrangement joins TRBV20-1 to TRBJ2-7, with 7 bases matching TRBD1. Written as DNA, the CDR3 is TGCAGTGCTAGACCCCCTAACAGGGGTCCCGAGCAGTACTTC. Its translation is CSARPPNRGPEQYF.